This entry lists 10 T cell receptor beta chains sequenced from one sample in a study of graft-versus-host responses after intestinal transplantation. TCRdb's table, derived via immunoSEQ multiplex PCR, lists solely in-frame clones and lacks some. The table lists around 39,000 clones, more than 85% of them singletons. Sequences were derived from PBMCs, sampled 700 to 850 days after intestinal transplantation. The source of these receptors is a human patient who received an intestinal transplant, so some T cells may come from the graft donor.

For the CDR3, the DNA is TGTGCCAGCAGCTTAGTTCTCAACGAGCAGTACTTC. Translating it yields CASSLVLNEQYF. The chain couples TRBV7-9 to TRBJ2-7; D is uncertain. V lost 1 base and J lost 5, with 6 bases in between. The germline V gene encodes CDR1 SEHNR and CDR2 FQNEAQ (reference sequence). The CDR3 sequence is 12 residues long.

This chain connects TRBV6-5 to TRBJ2-1, with D tentatively TRBD2 (6 bases). Deletions cut 2 bases from V and 4 bases from J, with 15 bases between. The CDR3 extends over 16 amino acids. CDR1 MNHEY and CDR2 SVGAGI come from the germline V gene. The chain's CDR3 is CASSYRSGDLYNEQFF. The CDR3 DNA is TGTGCCAGCAGTTACCGCTCGGGGGACCTTTACAATGAGCAGTTCTTC.

This clone was counted once. The J gene is TRBJ1-2, the V gene TRBV27, with D tentatively TRBD1 (5 bases). V was trimmed by 3 bases and J by 7 bases, leaving 15 bases between them. In germline, CDR1 is MNHEY, CDR2 SMNVEV (reference sequence). CDR3 length equals 14 residues. The DNA of the CDR3 is TGTGCCAGCAGTTTGACCCAGGGTATGGTTGGCTACACCTTC. Translating it yields CASSLTQGMVGYTF.

The CDR3 loop reads CASSPRQRELFF. In DNA form, the CDR3 reads TGTGCCAGCTCACCTCGACAGAGGGAACTGTTTTTT. The chain employs TRBV18 and TRBJ1-4; possible D gene TRBD1, 5 bases. The V end lost 3 bases, the J end lost 12 bases, and 11 bases lay between the germline ends. The CDR3 totals 12 residues. Germline loops: CDR1 KGHSH, CDR2 LQKENI.

The V call is TRBV11-2, the J call TRBJ2-3, with D unresolved. With 1 base removed from V and 4 bases from J, the gap between germline ends came to 6 bases. This CDR3 has 13 amino acids. Per germline, CDR1 SGHAT and CDR2 FQNNGV. The CDR3 nucleotides read TGTGCCAGCAGCTTAGTAACCGCAGATACGCAGTATTTT. Its protein is CASSLVTADTQYF. Variable domain in full (rest from reference TRBV11-2 and TRBJ2-3): EAGVAQSPRYKIIEKRQSVAFWCNPISGHATLYWYQQILGQGPKLLIQFQNNGVVDDSQLPKDRFSAERLKGVDSTLKIQPAKLEDSAVYLCASSLVTADTQYFGPGTRLTVL.

CDR3 bases: TGTGCCAGCAGCGCTGGGGACAGGGGAAACACTGAAGCTTTCTTT. Translation gives CASSAGDRGNTEAFF. The chain carries TRBV6-5 and TRBJ1-1, with TRBD1 matching over 10 bases. Germline V gene lookup returns CDR1 MNHEY and CDR2 SVGAGI. There are 15 residues in the CDR3. Trimming removed 6 bases from V and 2 bases from J; junction bases left unmatched: 6.

The rearrangement links TRBV7-2 to TRBJ1-1; 7 positions match TRBD1. Looked up from germline, CDR1 is SGHTA and CDR2 is FQGNSA. CDR3 length: 15 residues. Germline trimming cut 4 bases from V and 1 base from J; bases unmatched to any gene: 6. As DNA, the CDR3 is TGTGCCAGCAGCTGGAGAAGGACAGGGAACACTGAAGCTTTCTTT. Its translation is CASSWRRTGNTEAFF.

The chain carries TRBV7-9 and TRBJ2-5; D gene uncertain. The DNA matches TRBJ2-7 better at its end, which makes the J call doubtful. CDR3 length: 15 residues. CDR1 and CDR2 (germline): SEHNR, FQNEAQ (reference sequence). The CDR3 here is CASSKGPTLGYEQYF. The CDR3 nucleotides are TGTGCCAGCAGCAAAGGACCCACCCTGGGATACGAGCAGTACTTC.

This clone was seen a single time. This chain uses TRBV7-3 with TRBJ2-7; D gene uncertain. The V and J ends lost 2 bases and 0 bases respectively, with 8 bases between them. The CDR3 runs 14 residues. Germline V gene data show CDR1 as SGHTA and CDR2 as FQGTGA. DNA for the CDR3: TGTGCCAGCAGCTTATCATCCAGCTCCTACGAGCAGTACTTC. Encoded protein: CASSLSSSSYEQYF.

The CDR3 loop is CASSEIFHWSGHTEAFF. The CDR3 nucleotides are TGTGCCAGCAGTGAAATTTTCCACTGGTCTGGACACACTGAAGCTTTCTTT. J is TRBJ1-1 and V is TRBV6-1; D remains ambiguous. V shed 2 bases and J shed 3 bases, with 19 bases lying between them. Germline loops: CDR1 MNHNS, CDR2 SASEGT. This CDR3 region has 17 residues.